The clone carrying this TCR beta chain was seen at least ten times. Its antigen remains unidentified. The source material, RNA transcripts, was used to amplify TCR beta CDR3 regions. A set of HTBI primers served as the primers for a first-round RT-PCR of the TCR CDR3. TCRdb independently ran MiXCR on the multiplex PCR reads; one entry per CDR3 protein. Here the sample spans about 400,000 distinct CDR3 sequences, 15% being singletons. This sample was taken from a study of T cells in Graves' hyperthyroidism and ophthalmopathy. The wider study: Pretreatment peripheral blood was obtained at initial diagnosis.

Findings and caveats of the study: From stable hyperthyroidism, ophthalmopathy was set apart by a 13 V-J model.

Sequenced sample: blood. The source of this sequence is a woman aged 30 to 39 with Graves' hyperthyroidism.

CDR3 residues: CAISQTGGISEQYF. The CDR3 coding sequence is TGTGCCATCAGCCAGACAGGGGGCATCAGCGAGCAGTACTTC. The rearrangement joins TRBV10-3 to TRBJ2-7; TRBD1 agrees at 10 bases. After removal of 6 bases from V and 6 bases from J, the junction contained 8 bases not matched to a gene. Germline values: CDR1 ENHRY, CDR2 SYGVKD. This CDR3 has 14 amino acids.